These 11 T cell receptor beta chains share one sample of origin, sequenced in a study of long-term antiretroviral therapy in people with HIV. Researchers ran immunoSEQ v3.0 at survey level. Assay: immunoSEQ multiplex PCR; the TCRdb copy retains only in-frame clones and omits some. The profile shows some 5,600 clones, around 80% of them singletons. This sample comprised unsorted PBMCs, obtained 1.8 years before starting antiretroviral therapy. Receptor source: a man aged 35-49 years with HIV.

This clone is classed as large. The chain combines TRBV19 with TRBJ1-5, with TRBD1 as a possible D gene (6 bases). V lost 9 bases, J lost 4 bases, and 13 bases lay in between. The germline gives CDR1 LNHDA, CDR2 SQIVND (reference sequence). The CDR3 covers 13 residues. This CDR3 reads CASGGGRNQPQHF. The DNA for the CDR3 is TGTGCCAGCGGGGGGGGCAGGAATCAGCCCCAGCATTTT.

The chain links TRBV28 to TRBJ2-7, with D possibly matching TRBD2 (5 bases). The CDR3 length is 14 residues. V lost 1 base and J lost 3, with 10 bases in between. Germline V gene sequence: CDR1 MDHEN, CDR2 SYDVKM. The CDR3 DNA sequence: TGTGCCAGCAGTTTATTAGGTGGGAGCTACGAGCAGTACTTC. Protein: CASSLLGGSYEQYF.

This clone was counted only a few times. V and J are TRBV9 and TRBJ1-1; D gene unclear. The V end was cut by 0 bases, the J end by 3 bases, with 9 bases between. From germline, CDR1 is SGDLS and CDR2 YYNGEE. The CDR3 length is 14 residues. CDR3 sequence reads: CASSVGGADTEAFF. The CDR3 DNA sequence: TGTGCCAGCAGCGTAGGCGGAGCCGACACTGAAGCTTTCTTT. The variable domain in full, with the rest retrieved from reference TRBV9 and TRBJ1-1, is DSGVTQTPKHLITATGQRVTLRCSPRSGDLSVYWYQQSLDQGLQFLIQYYNGEERAKGNILERFSAQQFPDLHSELNLSSLELGDSALYFCASSVGGADTEAFFGQGTRLTVV.

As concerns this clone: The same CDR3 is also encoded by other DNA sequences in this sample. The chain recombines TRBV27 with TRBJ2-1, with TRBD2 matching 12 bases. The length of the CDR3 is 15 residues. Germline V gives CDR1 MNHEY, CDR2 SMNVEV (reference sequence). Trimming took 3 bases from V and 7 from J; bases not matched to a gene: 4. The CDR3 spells CASSFPSGRANEQFF. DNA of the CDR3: TGTGCCAGCAGTTTCCCTAGCGGGAGGGCGAATGAGCAGTTCTTC.

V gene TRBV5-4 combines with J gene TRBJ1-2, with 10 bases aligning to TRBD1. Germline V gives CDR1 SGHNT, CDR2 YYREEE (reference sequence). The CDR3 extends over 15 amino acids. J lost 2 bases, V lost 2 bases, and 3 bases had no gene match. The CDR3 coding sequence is TGTGCCAGCAGCTTTCAGACAGGGGGCAACTATGGCTACACCTTC. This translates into CASSFQTGGNYGYTF.

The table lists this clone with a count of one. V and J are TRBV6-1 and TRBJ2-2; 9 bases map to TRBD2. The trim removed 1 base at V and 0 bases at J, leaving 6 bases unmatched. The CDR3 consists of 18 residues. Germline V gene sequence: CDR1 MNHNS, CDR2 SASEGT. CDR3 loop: CASSEGRVAGANTGELFF. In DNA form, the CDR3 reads TGTGCCAGCAGTGAAGGTAGAGTAGCGGGAGCGAACACCGGGGAGCTGTTTTTT.

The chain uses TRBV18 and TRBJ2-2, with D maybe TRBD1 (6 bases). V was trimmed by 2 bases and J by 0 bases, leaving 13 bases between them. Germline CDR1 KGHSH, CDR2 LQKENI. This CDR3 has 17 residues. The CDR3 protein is CASSPIAGASNTGELFF. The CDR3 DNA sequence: TGTGCCAGCTCACCAATCGCAGGGGCCTCGAACACCGGGGAGCTGTTTTTT.

The CDR3 protein is CASSLSTRRYSGNTIYF. CDR3 sequence (DNA): TGTGCCAGCAGCTTATCTACTAGGAGGTACTCTGGAAACACCATATATTTT. The chain is built from TRBV7-8 and TRBJ1-3, with no clear D. The CDR3 sequence is 17 residues long. V lost 2 bases and J 0 bases, leaving 14 bases between the germline ends. In germline, CDR1 is SGHVS, CDR2 FQNEAQ.

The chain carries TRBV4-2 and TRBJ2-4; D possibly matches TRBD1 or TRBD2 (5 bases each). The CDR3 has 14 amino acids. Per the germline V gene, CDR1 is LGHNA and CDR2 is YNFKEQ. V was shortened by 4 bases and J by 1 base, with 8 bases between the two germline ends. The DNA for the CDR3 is TGTGCCAGCAGCCCCGAGGGGGCCAAAAACATTCAGTACTTC. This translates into CASSPEGAKNIQYF.

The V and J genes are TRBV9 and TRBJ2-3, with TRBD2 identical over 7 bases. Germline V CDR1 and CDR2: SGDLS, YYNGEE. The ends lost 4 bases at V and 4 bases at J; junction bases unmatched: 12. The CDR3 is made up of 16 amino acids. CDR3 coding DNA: TGTGCCAGCAGCCCTTTAATGAGCGGGGTCTCAGATACGCAGTATTTT. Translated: CASSPLMSGVSDTQYF.

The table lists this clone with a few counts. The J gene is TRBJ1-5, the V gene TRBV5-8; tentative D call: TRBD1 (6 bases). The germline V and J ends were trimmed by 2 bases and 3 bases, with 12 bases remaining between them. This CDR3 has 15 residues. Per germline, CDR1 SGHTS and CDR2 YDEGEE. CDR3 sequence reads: CASSLMGAHNQPQHF. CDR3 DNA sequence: TGTGCCAGCAGCTTAATGGGGGCCCACAATCAGCCCCAGCATTTT.